Below are 9 T cell receptor beta chains sequenced from a single sample in a study of T cell repertoires in cytomegalovirus infection. TCRdb passed the reads through MiXCR, listing each CDR3 protein once. The data show over 300,000 distinct CDR3 sequences, roughly 16% seen once. Sequenced material: PBMCs. Receptors were obtained from a human donor in good health (CMV status not recorded). Some clones in this sample may be carry-over from other donors' samples.

The rearrangement links TRBV28 to TRBJ2-5, with 8 bases lining up with TRBD2. V was pared by 5 bases and J by 11 bases, with 10 bases of the junction left unmatched. The germline V gene has CDR1 MDHEN and CDR2 SYDVKM. The CDR3 is 13 amino acids. The CDR3 DNA follows: TGTGCCAGCAGTCTCCCCGGGAGGGGGTCACAGTACTTC. Its translation is CASSLPGRGSQYF.

The chain has TRBV20-1 and TRBJ2-4, with D possibly TRBD1 on 6 matching bases. The CDR3 consists of 14 residues. Germline V CDR1 and CDR2: DFQATT, SNEGSKA (reference sequence). Trimming removed 5 bases from V and 0 bases from J, with 11 bases in between. CDR3 loop: CSAQGFLAKNIQYF. The DNA of the CDR3 is TGCAGTGCTCAGGGGTTCCTAGCCAAAAACATTCAGTACTTC.

This chain connects TRBV29-1 to TRBJ1-1; D call uncertain. The CDR3 runs to 13 residues. Between the trimmed V and J ends, which lost 4 bases and 0 bases, there was a span of 9 bases. Per the germline V gene, CDR1 is SQVTM and CDR2 is ANQGSEA. DNA for the CDR3: TGCAGCGTTGTGAGAGGGTTGAACACTGAAGCTTTCTTT. It yields the protein CSVVRGLNTEAFF.

The chain is built from TRBV7-2 and TRBJ2-7; D is undetermined. Trimming took 2 bases from V and 5 from J, leaving 10 bases between them. Germline assignment: CDR1 SGHTA and CDR2 FQGNSA. The CDR3 spans 13 residues. The CDR3 DNA is TGTGCCAGCAGCTTATCTGTGACGCACGAGCAGTACTTC. This translates into CASSLSVTHEQYF.

The chain has TRBV18 and TRBJ2-7; 7 positions agree with TRBD2. Trimming took 0 bases from V and 7 from J; bases not matched to a gene: 12. The CDR3 is 16 residues long. From germline, CDR1 is KGHSH and CDR2 LQKENI. The CDR3 loop is CASSPPYTRGSLEQYF. The DNA of the CDR3 is TGTGCCAGCTCACCACCGTACACGCGGGGGTCCCTAGAGCAGTACTTC.

Ten or more counts support this clonotype. The V and J genes are TRBV7-8 and TRBJ2-1, with D perhaps TRBD2 (5 bases). CDR1 SGHVS and CDR2 FQNEAQ come from the germline V gene. The CDR3 totals 15 residues. V lost 4 bases to trimming and J lost 8 bases, with 18 bases between them. The CDR3 DNA reads TGTGCCAGCAGCTCCATAATTGGACCCGGGGATGAGCAGTTCTTC. It is translated as CASSSIIGPGDEQFF.

The chain combines TRBV5-1 with TRBJ1-4, with 7 bases lining up with TRBD1. After removal of 2 bases from V and 5 bases from J, the junction contained 6 bases not matched to a gene. Germline loops: CDR1 SGHRS, CDR2 YFSETQ. This CDR3 contains 15 residues. The CDR3 sequence: CASSFGGQSNEKLFF. For the CDR3, the DNA is TGCGCCAGCAGCTTCGGGGGACAGTCAAATGAAAAACTGTTTTTT.

The table lists this clonotype with a few counts. The genes are TRBV10-3 and TRBJ2-6; 8 bases map to TRBD1. The CDR3 spans 17 residues. Trimming took 5 bases from V and 0 from J; bases not matched to a gene: 6. CDR1 and CDR2 from the germline V gene are ENHRY and SYGVKD. The CDR3, as DNA: TGTGCCATCAGTTCAGGGGGCGATTCCTCTGGGGCCAACGTCCTGACTTTC. This gives the protein CAISSGGDSSGANVLTF.

This chain uses TRBV7-3 with TRBJ2-7, with no clear D. Germline V gene data show CDR1 as SGHTA and CDR2 as FQGTGA. V was pared by 0 bases and J by 6 bases, with 6 bases between. There are 12 residues in the CDR3. The CDR3 protein is CASSLTDAEQYF. In DNA form, the CDR3 reads TGTGCCAGCAGCTTAACTGATGCCGAGCAGTACTTC.